A selection of T cell receptor beta chains follows, all from one sample in a study of shared clonotypes between healthy human individuals. Measured with immunoSEQ multiplex PCR; TCRdb has only the in-frame clones, and not every one. The table has some 1,900,000 clones, approximately 94% seen once. Source material: naive CD8+ T cells sorted from blood. These receptors all come from a man younger than 35 in good health. The CDR3 runs from the conserved cysteine through the conserved F or W. Each record gives: J gene, D gene, V gene, clone size, CDR3 DNA, CDR3 protein. A D gene is named only where the DNA matches it firmly. Not all rows give a size; the values are once, few, many and, for expanded clones, a class.

TRBJ1-1,.,TRBV4-1,.,TGCGCCAGCAGCCAAGATGGCTTCGGGGGGACTGAAGCTTTCTTT,CASSQDGFGGTEAFF
TRBJ1-3,.,TRBV21-1,.,TGTGCCAGCAGCAACTACAGGGACTCTGGAAACACCATATATTTT,CASSNYRDSGNTIYF
TRBJ2-1,TRBD2,TRBV29-1,.,TGCAGCGTTATACTAGCGGGAGGTGGCAATGAGCAGTTCTTC,CSVILAGGGNEQFF
TRBJ2-1,TRBD1,TRBV7-7,.,TGTGCTAGCAGCTTATCTGAGGGGGCAGAGCAGTTCTTC,CASSLSEGAEQFF
TRBJ1-6,.,TRBV19,.,TGTGCCAGTAGTATAGATCCTTATAATTCACCCCTCCACTTT,CASSIDPYNSPLHF
TRBJ2-3,TRBD2,TRBV28,.,TGTGCCAGCAGTTTAACGACTAGCGGATCCACAGATACGCAGTATTTT,CASSLTTSGSTDTQYF
TRBJ2-7,TRBD1,TRBV7-9,.,TGTGCCAGCAGCTTAGCAGGGACAGGAACCTACGAGCAGTACTTC,CASSLAGTGTYEQYF
TRBJ2-7,TRBD2,TRBV4-1,.,TGCGCCAGCAGCCAAGTTAGCGGGGGACTCTACGAGCAGTACTTC,CASSQVSGGLYEQYF
TRBJ2-7,.,TRBV4-1,.,TGCGCCAGCAGCCAAGATCGAGGTTACTACGAGCAGTACTTC,CASSQDRGYYEQYF
TRBJ2-7,TRBD2,TRBV2,once,TGTGCCAGCTCAGAACGGCGGGAGGGCCTTAACGAGCAGTACTTC,CASSERREGLNEQYF
TRBJ1-2,.,TRBV25-1,.,TGTGCCAGGGATATACAGGGTAACTATGGCTACACCTTC,CARDIQGNYGYTF
TRBJ2-7,TRBD2,TRBV10-3,.,TGTGCCATCAGTGATCGAGCGGGAGGGCAAAACGAGCAGTACTTC,CAISDRAGGQNEQYF
TRBJ2-1,.,TRBV27,.,TGTGCCAGCAGTTTAAGGGCCGGCGGTTACAATGAGCAGTTCTTC,CASSLRAGGYNEQFF
TRBJ2-1,TRBD2,TRBV4-3,.,TGCGCCAGCAGCCAAGATAATTCCCTAGCGGCTTACAATGAGCAGTTCTTC,CASSQDNSLAAYNEQFF
TRBJ2-3,TRBD2,TRBV5-6,.,TGTGCCAGCAGCCGGATGGAGCGGGGATCCACAGATACGCAGTATTTT,CASSRMERGSTDTQYF
TRBJ2-1,TRBD1,TRBV7-9,.,TGTGCCAGCAGCCTAGGACAGGGGGCGAACAATGAGCAGTTCTTC,CASSLGQGANNEQFF
TRBJ2-2,.,TRBV21-1,.,TGTGCCAGCAGCAAAGCGGCTAGCGGGGCCCCGCGAGGCACCGGGGAGCTGTTTTTT,CASSKAASGAPRGTGELFF
TRBJ2-2,.,TRBV30,.,TGTGCCTGGAGTGGAGGGAAAAACGGGGAGCTGTTTTTT,CAWSGGKNGELFF
TRBJ2-1,.,TRBV6-1,.,TGTGCCAGCAGTGATTCCGGTTGGAATGAGCAGTTCTTC,CASSDSGWNEQFF
TRBJ2-7,TRBD2,TRBV13,.,TGTGCCAGCAGCTTTAGTTCTAGCGGGAGTTGGCGGTACGAGCAGTACTTC,CASSFSSSGSWRYEQYF
TRBJ2-1,TRBD2,TRBV6-1,.,TGTGCCAGCAGTGAATCCCTCCTGCGGGGGGGGGATGAGCAGTTCTTC,CASSESLLRGGDEQFF